Each of the 14 T cell receptor beta chains below was sequenced from the same sample in a study of shared clonotypes between healthy human individuals. Repertoires were generated with immunoSEQ multiplex PCR, while TCRdb's copy carries only in-frame clones and drops some. The repertoire holds around 1.1 million clones, with 75% to 85% as singletons. Sequenced material: memory CD4+ T cells from PBMCs. Subset here: CD45RA-negative fraction. The origin of the receptors is a man between 18 and 29 years old in good health. Some clones in this sample may be carry-over from other donors' samples.

A remark on this clone: Distinct nucleotide sequences in the sample also encode this CDR3. The chain carries TRBV5-1 and TRBJ2-3, with 7 bases fitting TRBD1. CDR1 is SGHRS, CDR2 YFSETQ, per germline. The V segment lost 0 bases and the J segment 3 bases; nucleotides outside the gene matches: 7. CDR3 length equals 16 residues. The DNA of the CDR3 is TGCGCCAGCAGCTTGGGGCCGGGACAGCTAACAGATACGCAGTATTTT. Translated, it gives CASSLGPGQLTDTQYF.

This clone was observed once. The J gene is TRBJ2-2, the V gene TRBV6-5, with a tentative D call TRBD1 (5 bases). V lost 10 bases and J 0 bases, leaving 9 bases between the germline ends. Germline values: CDR1 MNHEY, CDR2 SVGAGI. The CDR3 runs to 13 residues. This chain's CDR3 is CATRQSNTGELFF. CDR3 in DNA: TGTGCCACCAGACAGTCGAACACCGGGGAGCTGTTTTTT.

A word on this clone: The same CDR3 can be traced to other DNA sequences in this sample. V is TRBV7-3 and J is TRBJ2-6; D is uncertain. The V end was cut by 0 bases, the J end by 0 bases, with 3 bases between. CDR3 length: 15 amino acids. The V gene's germline CDR1 is SGHTA and CDR2 FQGTGA. The CDR3 DNA sequence: TGTGCCAGCAGCTTAACGTCCTCTGGGGCCAACGTCCTGACTTTC. It encodes CASSLTSSGANVLTF. Combining the CDR3 with reference TRBV7-3 and TRBJ2-6 gives the whole variable domain GAGVSQTPSNKVTEKGKYVELRCDPISGHTALYWYRQSLGQGPEFLIYFQGTGAADDSGLPNDRFFAVRPEGSVSTLKIQRTERGDSAVYLCASSLTSSGANVLTFGAGSRLTVL.

The J gene is TRBJ2-5, the V gene TRBV7-8, with D possibly TRBD2 on 5 matching bases. The length of the CDR3 is 15 residues. Germline CDR1 is SGHVS and CDR2 is FQNEAQ. The V end lost 5 bases, the J end lost 4 bases, and 17 bases lay between the germline ends. The CDR3 coding sequence is TGTGCCAGCAGCCGAACCCGCGGGTTGGCAGAGACCCAGTACTTC. Its translation is CASSRTRGLAETQYF.

The chain carries TRBV10-1 and TRBJ2-7; D remains ambiguous. The CDR3 covers 13 residues. Trimming removed 2 bases from V and 7 bases from J, with 12 bases in between. Germline values: CDR1 WNHNN, CDR2 SYGVQD (reference sequence). CDR3 loop: CASSENPNWEQYF. CDR3 DNA: TGCGCCAGCAGTGAGAACCCAAATTGGGAGCAGTACTTC.

The rearrangement joins TRBV7-8 to TRBJ1-5; tentative D call: TRBD1 (6 bases). V was pared by 4 bases and J by 3 bases, with 16 bases between. The V gene's germline CDR1 is SGHVS and CDR2 FQNEAQ. The CDR3 is made up of 16 amino acids. DNA of the CDR3: TGTGCCAGCAGCTCCCAGGGGAGTGGCAACAATCAGCCCCAGCATTTT. Amino acid sequence: CASSSQGSGNNQPQHF.

This clone was detected only a few times. As DNA, the CDR3 is TGTGCCAGCAGCTCGTGGGCCTATACGCAGTATTTT. Its translation is CASSSWAYTQYF. The rearrangement links TRBV7-8 to TRBJ2-3; no clear D. CDR3 length: 12 residues. Germline CDR1 is SGHVS and CDR2 is FQNEAQ. Between the trimmed V and J ends, which lost 4 bases and 7 bases, there was a span of 9 bases.

This clone was detected only once. The chain uses TRBV5-4 and TRBJ2-1, with D perhaps matching TRBD2 (6 bases). CDR1 is SGHNT, CDR2 YYREEE, per germline (reference sequence). V was trimmed by 1 base and J by 0 bases, leaving 11 bases between them. The CDR3 spans 16 residues. The CDR3 loop is CASSLSSALSYNEQFF. The CDR3 DNA sequence: TGTGCCAGCAGCTTGTCTAGCGCACTCTCCTACAATGAGCAGTTCTTC. The variable domain in full, completed from reference TRBV5-4 and TRBJ2-1, reads ETGVTQSPTHLIKTRGQQVTLRCSSQSGHNTVSWYQQALGQGPQFIFQYYREEENGRGNFPPRFSGLQFPNYSSELNVNALELDDSALYLCASSLSSALSYNEQFFGPGTRLTVL.

The CDR3 DNA reads as TGTGCCAGCAGCCGCCAGGGACGGCCGCTCTATGGCTACACCTTC. Protein product: CASSRQGRPLYGYTF. The J gene is TRBJ1-2, the V gene TRBV7-8; D may be TRBD1 (5 bases). There are 15 residues in the CDR3. CDR1 is SGHVS and CDR2 is FQNEAQ in the germline V gene. Trimming pared 5 bases from V and 4 bases from J, leaving 17 bases between. Filled out from reference TRBV7-8 and TRBJ1-2, the complete variable domain reads GAGVSQSPRYKVAKRGQDVALRCDPISGHVSLFWYQQALGQGPEFLTYFQNEAQLDKSGLPSDRFFAERPEGSVSTLKIQRTQQEDSAVYLCASSRQGRPLYGYTFGSGTRLTVV.

The chain is built from TRBV18 and TRBJ1-2; D not resolved. The germline V and J ends were trimmed by 4 bases and 4 bases, with 19 bases remaining between them. Germline V gene lookup returns CDR1 KGHSH and CDR2 LQKENI. The CDR3 is made up of 16 amino acids. CDR3 sequence reads: CASSQERPGLGYGYTF. CDR3 coding DNA: TGTGCCAGCTCACAGGAGAGGCCGGGGTTGGGCTATGGCTACACCTTC.

The J gene is TRBJ1-5, the V gene TRBV7-9, with 9 bases matching TRBD1. Germline V gene sequence: CDR1 SEHNR, CDR2 FQNEAQ (reference sequence). V was clipped by 5 bases and J by 6 bases; unmatched bases: 5. This CDR3 is 14 amino acids long. This CDR3 reads CASSKDRGGQPQHF. The DNA for the CDR3 is TGTGCCAGCAGCAAGGACAGGGGCGGTCAGCCCCAGCATTTT. The full variable domain, in which reference TRBV7-9 and TRBJ1-5 provide the parts outside the CDR3, is DTGVSQNPRHKITKRGQNVTFRCDPISEHNRLYWYRQTLGQGPEFLTYFQNEAQLEKSRLLSDRFSAERPKGSFSTLEIQRTEQGDSAMYLCASSKDRGGQPQHFGDGTRLSIL.

This rearrangement joins TRBV5-6 to TRBJ1-2; D possibly corresponds to TRBD1 (5 bases). This CDR3 comprises 14 residues. V lost 1 base and J lost 4, with 11 bases in between. Germline V gene sequence: CDR1 SGHDT, CDR2 YYEEEE. In nucleotides, the CDR3 is TGTGCCAGCAGCTTGCGAACAGGCGCCTATGGCTACACCTTC. This gives the protein CASSLRTGAYGYTF.

The CDR3 loop is CASSFRPRGTDTQYF. As DNA, the CDR3 is TGTGCCAGCAGTTTTCGGCCCCGGGGGACAGATACGCAGTATTTT. The chain joins TRBV27 to TRBJ2-3, with TRBD2 as a possible D gene (6 bases). V shed 3 bases and J shed 3 bases, with 13 bases lying between them. The V gene's germline CDR1 is MNHEY and CDR2 SMNVEV (reference sequence). CDR3 length: 15 amino acids.

The CDR3 coding sequence is TGTGCCAGCAGAGGGCACATCATGGAGACCCAGTACTTC. It yields the protein CASRGHIMETQYF. The chain is built from TRBV2 and TRBJ2-5, with D unresolved. The V end was cut by 6 bases, the J end by 5 bases, with 13 bases between. The CDR3 is 13 amino acids. CDR1 SNHLY and CDR2 FYNNEI come from the germline V gene.